This T cell receptor beta chain is from a study of neoadjuvant anti-PD-1 for oral cavity cancer. With 0 bases removed from V and 2 bases from J, the gap between germline ends came to 9 bases. Per the germline V gene, CDR1 is LNHNV and CDR2 is YYDKDF (reference sequence). The CDR3 is 15 amino acids. Profiled with immunoSEQ multiplex PCR; TCRdb holds only in-frame clones, not every one. The profile shows 7,500 to 10,000 clones, 55% to 75% of them singletons. Time point of the sample: after neoadjuvant nivolumab, at surgical resection. Patients had newly diagnosed, untreated stage II-IVA oral cavity squamous cell carcinoma. The patients had HPV-negative, locally advanced oral cavity squamous cell carcinoma. No culture or expansion preceded analysis of these blood cells.

This sequence joins TRBV15 and TRBJ2-3, with a tentative D call TRBD2 (6 bases). The clonotype was recovered from a person aged 40-85 years with oral cavity squamous cell carcinoma. Specimen: PBMCs, collected after nivolumab (anti-PD-1) treatment. The CDR3 protein is CATSRDQLATDTQYF. The CDR3, as DNA: TGTGCCACCAGCAGAGATCAACTAGCCACAGATACGCAGTATTTT.